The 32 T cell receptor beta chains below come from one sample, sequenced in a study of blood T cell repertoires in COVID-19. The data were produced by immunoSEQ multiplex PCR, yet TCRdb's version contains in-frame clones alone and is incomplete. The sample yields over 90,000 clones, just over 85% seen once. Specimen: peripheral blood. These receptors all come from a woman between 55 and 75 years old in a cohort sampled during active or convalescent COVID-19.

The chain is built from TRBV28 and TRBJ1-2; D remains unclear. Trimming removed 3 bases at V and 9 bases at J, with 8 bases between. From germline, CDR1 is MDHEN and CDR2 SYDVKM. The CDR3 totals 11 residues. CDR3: CASSLGPRYTF. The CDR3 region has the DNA TGTGCCAGCAGTTTGGGCCCGCGCTACACCTTC.

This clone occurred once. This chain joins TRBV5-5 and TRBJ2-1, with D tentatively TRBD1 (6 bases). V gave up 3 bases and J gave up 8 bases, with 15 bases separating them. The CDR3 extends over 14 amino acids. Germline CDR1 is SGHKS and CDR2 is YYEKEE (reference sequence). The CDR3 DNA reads TGTGCCAGCAGCTACGGACAGCGTTTTGATGAGCAGTTCTTC. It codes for CASSYGQRFDEQFF.

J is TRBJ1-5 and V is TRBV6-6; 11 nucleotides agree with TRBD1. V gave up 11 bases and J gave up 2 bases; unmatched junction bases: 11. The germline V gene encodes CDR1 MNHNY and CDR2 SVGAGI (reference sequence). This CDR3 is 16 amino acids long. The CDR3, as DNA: TGTGCCGCAAGGACAGGGGGCGCCGGGCGCAATCAGCCCCAGCATTTT. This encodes CAARTGGAGRNQPQHF.

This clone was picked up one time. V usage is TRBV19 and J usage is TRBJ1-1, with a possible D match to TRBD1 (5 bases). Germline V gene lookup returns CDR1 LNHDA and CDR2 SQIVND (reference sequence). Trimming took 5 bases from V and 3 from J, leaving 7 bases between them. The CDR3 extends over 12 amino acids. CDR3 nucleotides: TGTGCCAGTAGTCGGGGGTACACTGAAGCTTTCTTT. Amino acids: CASSRGYTEAFF.

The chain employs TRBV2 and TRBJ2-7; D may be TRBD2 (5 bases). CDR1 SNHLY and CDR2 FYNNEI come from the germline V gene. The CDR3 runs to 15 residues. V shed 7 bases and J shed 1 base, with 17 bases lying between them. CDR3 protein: CASKISSGTSYEQYF. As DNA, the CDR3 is TGTGCCAGCAAAATCTCCTCGGGAACGTCCTACGAGCAGTACTTC.

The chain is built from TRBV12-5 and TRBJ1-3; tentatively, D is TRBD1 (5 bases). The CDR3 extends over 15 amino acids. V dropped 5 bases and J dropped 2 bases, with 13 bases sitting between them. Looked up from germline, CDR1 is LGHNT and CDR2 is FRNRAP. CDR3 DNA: TGTGCTAGTGGTACACGGGACTGGCCTGGAAACACCATATATTTT. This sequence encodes CASGTRDWPGNTIYF. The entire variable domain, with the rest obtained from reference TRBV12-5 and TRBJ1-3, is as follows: DARVTQTPRHKVTEMGQEVTMRCQPILGHNTVFWYRQTMMQGLELLAYFRNRAPLDDSGMPKDRFSAEMPDATLATLKIQPSEPRDSAVYFCASGTRDWPGNTIYFGEGSWLTVV.

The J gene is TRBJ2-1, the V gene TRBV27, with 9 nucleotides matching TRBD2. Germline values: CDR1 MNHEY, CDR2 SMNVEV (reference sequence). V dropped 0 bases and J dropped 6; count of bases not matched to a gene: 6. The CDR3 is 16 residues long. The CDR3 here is CASSLSRLAVINEQFF. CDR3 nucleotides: TGTGCCAGCAGTTTATCGAGACTAGCGGTGATCAATGAGCAGTTCTTC.

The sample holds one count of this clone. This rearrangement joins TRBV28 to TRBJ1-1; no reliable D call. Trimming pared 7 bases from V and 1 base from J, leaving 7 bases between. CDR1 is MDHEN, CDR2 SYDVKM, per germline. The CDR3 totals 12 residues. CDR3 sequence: CASKEKNTEAFF. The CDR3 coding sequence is TGTGCCAGCAAAGAGAAGAACACTGAAGCTTTCTTT.

CDR3 DNA: TGTGCCAGTAGTATTATGATGGGGGGAGGTACTGAAGCTTTCTTT. Translating gives CASSIMMGGGTEAFF. This chain links TRBV19 with TRBJ1-1, with TRBD1 as a possible D gene (5 bases). The germline V and J ends were trimmed by 3 bases and 5 bases, with 16 bases remaining between them. The CDR3 contains 15 residues. Germline V gene data show CDR1 as LNHDA and CDR2 as SQIVND (reference sequence).

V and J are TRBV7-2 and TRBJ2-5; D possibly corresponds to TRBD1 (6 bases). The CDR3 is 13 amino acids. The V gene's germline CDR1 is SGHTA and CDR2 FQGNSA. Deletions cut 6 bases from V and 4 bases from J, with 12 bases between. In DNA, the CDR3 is TGTGCCAGCAGGAGGACAGCCCGAGAGACCCAGTACTTC. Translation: CASRRTARETQYF.

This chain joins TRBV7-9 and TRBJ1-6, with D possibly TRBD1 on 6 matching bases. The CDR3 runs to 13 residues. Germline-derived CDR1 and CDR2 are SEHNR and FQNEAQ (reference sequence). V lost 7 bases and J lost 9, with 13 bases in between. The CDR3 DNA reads TGTGCCAGCAATAGGGGGGGAGGTTCACCCCTCCACTTT. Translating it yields CASNRGGGSPLHF.

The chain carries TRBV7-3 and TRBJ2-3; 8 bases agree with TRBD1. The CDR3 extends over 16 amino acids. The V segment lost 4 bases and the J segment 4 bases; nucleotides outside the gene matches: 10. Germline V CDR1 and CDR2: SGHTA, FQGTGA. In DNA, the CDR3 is TGTGCCAGCAGCTCTGTAGCGGACAGGGACTCAGATACGCAGTATTTT. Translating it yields CASSSVADRDSDTQYF.

As DNA, the CDR3 is TGTGCCAGGACAGGGGGCACAGCGGGATCCCAAAAAACCTTTTACGAGCAGTACTTC. Amino acid sequence: CARTGGTAGSQKTFYEQYF. V and J are TRBV6-4 and TRBJ2-7; the match to TRBD1 covers 10 bases. This CDR3 is 19 amino acids long. V lost 9 bases to trimming and J lost 4 bases; unmatched junction nucleotides: 24. Germline V gene data show CDR1 as MRHNA and CDR2 as SNTAGT.

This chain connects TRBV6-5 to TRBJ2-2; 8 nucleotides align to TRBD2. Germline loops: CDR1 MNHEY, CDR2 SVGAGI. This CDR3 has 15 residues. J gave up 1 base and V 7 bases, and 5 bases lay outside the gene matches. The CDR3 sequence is CASTGLAGNTGELFF. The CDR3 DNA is TGTGCCAGCACGGGGCTAGCGGGGAACACCGGGGAGCTGTTTTTT.

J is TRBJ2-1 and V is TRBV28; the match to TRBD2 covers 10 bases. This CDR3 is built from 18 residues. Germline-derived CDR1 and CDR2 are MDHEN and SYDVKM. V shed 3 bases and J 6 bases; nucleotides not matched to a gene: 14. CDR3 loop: CASSFDLAGVMSINEQFF. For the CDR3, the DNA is TGTGCCAGCAGTTTTGACCTAGCGGGAGTTATGAGTATCAATGAGCAGTTCTTC.

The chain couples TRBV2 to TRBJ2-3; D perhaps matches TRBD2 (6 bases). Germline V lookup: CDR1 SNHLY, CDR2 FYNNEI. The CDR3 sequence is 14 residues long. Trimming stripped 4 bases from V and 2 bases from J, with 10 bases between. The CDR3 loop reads CASSVAGLTDTQYF. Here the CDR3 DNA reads TGTGCCAGCAGTGTTGCGGGACTCACAGATACGCAGTATTTT.

The CDR3 here is CASSFGSHSNQPQHF. Here the CDR3 DNA reads TGTGCCAGCAGCTTTGGGAGCCATAGCAATCAGCCCCAGCATTTT. V is TRBV5-8 and J is TRBJ1-5; no clear D gene. The CDR3 runs 15 residues. Germline CDR1 is SGHTS and CDR2 is YDEGEE. V lost 2 bases and J 0 bases, leaving 9 bases between the germline ends.

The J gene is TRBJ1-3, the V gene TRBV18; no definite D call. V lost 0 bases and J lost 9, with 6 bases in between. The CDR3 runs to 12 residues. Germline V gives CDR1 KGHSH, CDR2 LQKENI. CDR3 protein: CASSPPTGTIYF. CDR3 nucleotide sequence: TGTGCCAGCTCACCACCGACGGGCACCATATATTTT. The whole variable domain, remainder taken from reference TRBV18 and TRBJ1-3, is NAGVMQNPRHLVRRRGQEARLRCSPMKGHSHVYWYRQLPEEGLKFMVYLQKENIIDESGMPKERFSAEFPKEGPSILRIQQVVRGDSAAYFCASSPPTGTIYFGEGSWLTVV.

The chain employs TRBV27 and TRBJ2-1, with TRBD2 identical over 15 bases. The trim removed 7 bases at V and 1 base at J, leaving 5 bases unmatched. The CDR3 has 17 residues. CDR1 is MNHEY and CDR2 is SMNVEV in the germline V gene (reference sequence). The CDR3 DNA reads TGTGCCAGCAAGGGACTAGCGGGAGGAGGATCCTACAATGAGCAGTTCTTC. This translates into CASKGLAGGGSYNEQFF.

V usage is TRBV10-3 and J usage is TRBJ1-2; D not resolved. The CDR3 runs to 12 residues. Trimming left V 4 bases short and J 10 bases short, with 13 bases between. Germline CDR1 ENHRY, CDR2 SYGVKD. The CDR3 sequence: CAISGPKGVYTF. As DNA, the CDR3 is TGTGCCATCAGTGGCCCAAAAGGAGTCTACACCTTC.

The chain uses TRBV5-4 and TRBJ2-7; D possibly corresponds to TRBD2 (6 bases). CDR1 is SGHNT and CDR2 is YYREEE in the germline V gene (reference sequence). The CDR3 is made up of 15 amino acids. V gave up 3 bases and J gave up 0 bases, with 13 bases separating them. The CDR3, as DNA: TGTGCCAGCAGCTCTTTGGCGGGAAGCTCCTACGAGCAGTACTTC. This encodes CASSSLAGSSYEQYF.

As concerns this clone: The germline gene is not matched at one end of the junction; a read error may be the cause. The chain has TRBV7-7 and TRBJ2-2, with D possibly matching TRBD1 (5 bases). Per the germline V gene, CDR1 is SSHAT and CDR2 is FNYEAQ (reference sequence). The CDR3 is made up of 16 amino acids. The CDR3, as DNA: TGTGCTAGCAGCTTTCAAGTGGGGCAGAACACCGGGGAGCTGTTTTTT. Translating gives CASSFQVGQNTGELFF.

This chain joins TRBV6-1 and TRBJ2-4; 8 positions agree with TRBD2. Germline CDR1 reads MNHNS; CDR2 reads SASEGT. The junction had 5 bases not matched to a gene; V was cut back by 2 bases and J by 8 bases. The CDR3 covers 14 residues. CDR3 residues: CASSERGGFDIQYF. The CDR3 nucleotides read TGTGCCAGCAGTGAACGGGGGGGGTTTGACATTCAGTACTTC.

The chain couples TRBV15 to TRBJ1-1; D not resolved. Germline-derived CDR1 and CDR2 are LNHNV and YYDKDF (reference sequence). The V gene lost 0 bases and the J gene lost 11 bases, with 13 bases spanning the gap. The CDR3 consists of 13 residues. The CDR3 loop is CATSRDGGFLAFF. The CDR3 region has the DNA TGTGCCACCAGCAGAGATGGAGGGTTCTTGGCTTTCTTT.

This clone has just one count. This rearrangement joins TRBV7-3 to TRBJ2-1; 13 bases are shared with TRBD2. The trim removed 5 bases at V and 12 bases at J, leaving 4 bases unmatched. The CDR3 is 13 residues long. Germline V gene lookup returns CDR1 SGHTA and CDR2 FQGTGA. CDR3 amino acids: CASSPGLAGRQFF. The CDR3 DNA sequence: TGTGCCAGCAGCCCGGGACTAGCGGGACGGCAGTTCTTC. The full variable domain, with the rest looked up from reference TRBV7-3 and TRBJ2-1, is GAGVSQTPSNKVTEKGKYVELRCDPISGHTALYWYRQSLGQGPEFLIYFQGTGAADDSGLPNDRFFAVRPEGSVSTLKIQRTERGDSAVYLCASSPGLAGRQFFGPGTRLTVL.

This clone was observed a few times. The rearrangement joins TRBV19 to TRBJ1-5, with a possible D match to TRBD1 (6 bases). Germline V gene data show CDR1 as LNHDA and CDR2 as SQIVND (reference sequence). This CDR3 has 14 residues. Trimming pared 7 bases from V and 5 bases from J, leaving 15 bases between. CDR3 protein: CASNHRGGDQPQHF. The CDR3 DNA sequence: TGTGCCAGTAACCATAGGGGGGGAGATCAGCCCCAGCATTTT.

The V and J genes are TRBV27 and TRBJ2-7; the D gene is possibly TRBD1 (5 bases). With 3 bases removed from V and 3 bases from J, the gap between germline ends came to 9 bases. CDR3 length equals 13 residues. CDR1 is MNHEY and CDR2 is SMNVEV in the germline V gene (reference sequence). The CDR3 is CASSFSRVYEQYF. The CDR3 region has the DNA TGTGCCAGCAGTTTTAGCAGGGTCTACGAGCAGTACTTC.

Here the CDR3 reads CASSYRPDRADYGYTF. CDR3 DNA sequence: TGCGCCAGCAGCTACCGGCCCGACAGGGCCGACTATGGCTACACCTTC. The rearrangement links TRBV5-1 to TRBJ1-2; 7 bases align to TRBD1. The V gene end was trimmed by 3 bases and the J gene end by 3 bases; junction bases not matched to a gene: 11. The CDR3 has 16 amino acids. Germline lookup yields CDR1 SGHRS and CDR2 YFSETQ. Full variable domain (remainder filled in from reference TRBV5-1 and TRBJ1-2): KAGVTQTPRYLIKTRGQQVTLSCSPISGHRSVSWYQQTPGQGLQFLFEYFSETQRNKGNFPGRFSGRQFSNSRSEMNVSTLELGDSALYLCASSYRPDRADYGYTFGSGTRLTVV.

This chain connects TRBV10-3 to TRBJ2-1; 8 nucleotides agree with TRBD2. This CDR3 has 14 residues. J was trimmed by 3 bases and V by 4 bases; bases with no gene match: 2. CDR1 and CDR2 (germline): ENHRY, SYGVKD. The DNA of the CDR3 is TGTGCCATCAGTGTTAGCGGGGACTACAATGAGCAGTTCTTC. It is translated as CAISVSGDYNEQFF.

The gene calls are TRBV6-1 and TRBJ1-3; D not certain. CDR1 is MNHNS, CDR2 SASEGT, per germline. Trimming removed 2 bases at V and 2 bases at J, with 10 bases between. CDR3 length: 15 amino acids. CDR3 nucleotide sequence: TGTGCCAGCAGTGAATCCCGGGTGGCTGGAAACACCATATATTTT. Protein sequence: CASSESRVAGNTIYF.

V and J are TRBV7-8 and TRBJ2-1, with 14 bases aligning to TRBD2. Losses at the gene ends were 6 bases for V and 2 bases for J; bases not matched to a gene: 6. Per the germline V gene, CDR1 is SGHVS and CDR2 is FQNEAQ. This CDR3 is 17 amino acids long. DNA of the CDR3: TGTGCCAGCAGTTGGACTAGCGGGGGGATTACCTACAATGAGCAGTTCTTC. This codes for CASSWTSGGITYNEQFF.

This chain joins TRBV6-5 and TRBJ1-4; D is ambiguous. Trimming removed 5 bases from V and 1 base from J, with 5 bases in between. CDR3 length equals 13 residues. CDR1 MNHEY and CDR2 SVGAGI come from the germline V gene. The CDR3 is CASSPGTNEKLFF. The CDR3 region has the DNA TGTGCCAGCAGTCCGGGAACTAATGAAAAACTGTTTTTT.